Shown below are 24 T cell receptor beta chains from a single sample sequenced in a study of post-analysis software for immune sequencing data. TCR beta libraries were prepared from cDNA with unique molecular identifiers. Via MiXCR, TCRdb re-called the PCR reads, giving one row per CDR3 protein. The sample gives some 160,000 distinct CDR3 sequences, under 40% of which show up once; 25% to 30% is in the top ten. Sequencing was performed on blood, taken after autologous hematopoietic stem cell transplantation. The receptors stem from a girl aged 5 to 17 with multiple sclerosis.

The chain joins TRBV19 to TRBJ1-5; the D gene is possibly TRBD1 (5 bases). The CDR3 is 15 residues long. Germline V CDR1 and CDR2: LNHDA, SQIVND (reference sequence). The V end was cut by 5 bases, the J end by 3 bases, with 14 bases between. The CDR3 region is CASSLNQGPNQPQHF. In nucleotides, the CDR3 is TGTGCCAGTAGTTTGAATCAGGGTCCCAATCAGCCCCAGCATTTT. Combining the CDR3 with reference TRBV19 and TRBJ1-5 gives the whole variable domain DGGITQSPKYLFRKEGQNVTLSCEQNLNHDAMYWYRQDPGQGLRLIYYSQIVNDFQKGDIAEGYSVSREKKESFPLTVTSAQKNPTAFYLCASSLNQGPNQPQHFGDGTRLSIL.

The chain carries TRBV6-6 and TRBJ2-1; TRBD2 matches 14 bases. V shed 6 bases and J 4 bases; nucleotides not matched to a gene: 5. The germline V gene has CDR1 MNHNY and CDR2 SVGAGI (reference sequence). This CDR3 is 16 amino acids long. The CDR3 loop is CASSRLAGGSYNEQFF. In DNA, the CDR3 is TGTGCCAGCAGCCGACTAGCGGGGGGGTCTTACAATGAGCAGTTCTTC.

In its sample, this clonotype was seen a few times. The chain links TRBV7-6 to TRBJ2-1; D is uncertain. The V end lost 5 bases, the J end lost 0 bases, and 11 bases lay between the germline ends. CDR1 SGHVS and CDR2 FNYEAQ come from the germline V gene. This CDR3 spans 15 amino acids. The CDR3 DNA reads as TGTGCCAGCAGCCCCCGCCCCAGCTCCTACAATGAGCAGTTCTTC. Translating gives CASSPRPSSYNEQFF.

This chain connects TRBV20-1 to TRBJ2-1; D possibly corresponds to TRBD1 (5 bases). Germline-derived CDR1 and CDR2 are DFQATT and SNEGSKA (reference sequence). V was trimmed by 6 bases and J by 5 bases, leaving 17 bases between them. The CDR3 length is 14 residues. The CDR3: CSAGQGSTHNEQFF. The CDR3 region has the DNA TGCAGTGCGGGTCAGGGAAGCACACACAATGAGCAGTTCTTC.

The chain joins TRBV10-3 to TRBJ2-7; 15 positions match TRBD2. Germline V lookup: CDR1 ENHRY, CDR2 SYGVKD. Germline trimming cut 6 bases from V and 2 bases from J; bases unmatched to any gene: 8. This CDR3 contains 17 residues. The CDR3 sequence is CAIREGLAGGITYEQYF. CDR3 nucleotides: TGTGCCATCAGAGAAGGACTAGCGGGAGGGATTACCTACGAGCAGTACTTC.

This chain joins TRBV20-1 and TRBJ1-2; possibly TRBD1 for D (5 bases). With 5 bases removed from V and 3 bases from J, the gap between germline ends came to 13 bases. Germline values: CDR1 DFQATT, CDR2 SNEGSKA (reference sequence). The CDR3 spans 13 residues. CDR3 coding DNA: TGCAGTGCTGTGGAATGGGGGGACTATGGCTACACCTTC. This encodes CSAVEWGDYGYTF.

This clonotype occurred a few times. This chain uses TRBV27 with TRBJ2-3; 11 bases match TRBD1. Losses at the gene ends were 7 bases for V and 8 bases for J; bases not matched to a gene: 11. The CDR3 covers 15 residues. Germline CDR1 MNHEY, CDR2 SMNVEV (reference sequence). CDR3 nucleotides: TGTGCCAGCACCCCCGGGACAGGGGGGTGGGCTACGCAGTATTTT. Its translation is CASTPGTGGWATQYF.

This clonotype was counted only a few times. The chain is built from TRBV11-1 and TRBJ2-5; 13 nucleotides align to TRBD2. CDR3 size: 16 residues. V shed 7 bases, J shed 5 bases, and the junction held 10 bases outside the gene matches. Germline assignment: CDR1 SGHAT and CDR2 FQDESV (reference sequence). The CDR3 DNA sequence: TGTGCCAGCACCGGAGGACTAGCGGGAGAGTCGGAGACCCAGTACTTC. Translation gives CASTGGLAGESETQYF.

CDR3 DNA sequence: TGTGCCAGCAGCTTAGGATTGGGGGAGCAGGACGAGCAGTACTTC. It codes for CASSLGLGEQDEQYF. This rearrangement joins TRBV7-2 to TRBJ2-7; D possibly matches TRBD1 or TRBD2 (5 bases each). The ends were cut back, 1 base at V and 5 bases at J, with 15 bases in the middle. Germline V gene data show CDR1 as SGHTA and CDR2 as FQGNSA. The CDR3 length is 15 residues.

This CDR3 reads CASSYSVPGQGGGGYGYTF. The CDR3 nucleotides are TGTGCCAGCAGTTACTCGGTCCCCGGACAGGGGGGTGGAGGCTATGGCTACACCTTC. The V gene is TRBV6-5, the J gene TRBJ1-2; TRBD1 matches 10 bases. The V segment lost 0 bases and the J segment 4 bases; nucleotides outside the gene matches: 14. CDR3 size: 19 residues. Germline V gene data show CDR1 as MNHEY and CDR2 as SVGAGI.

The chain couples TRBV29-1 to TRBJ1-1; D remains ambiguous. The CDR3 runs to 10 residues. Germline CDR1 SQVTM, CDR2 ANQGSEA. V shed 3 bases and J shed 8 bases, with 7 bases lying between them. CDR3 region: CSVDAREAFF. DNA of the CDR3: TGCAGCGTTGACGCGAGGGAAGCTTTCTTT.

V and J are TRBV6-1 and TRBJ1-2; D is uncertain. In germline, CDR1 is MNHNS, CDR2 SASEGT. V was shortened by 8 bases and J by 1 base, with 17 bases between the two germline ends. The length of the CDR3 is 15 residues. The CDR3 sequence: CASYQRGIYNYGYTF. The CDR3 region has the DNA TGTGCCAGCTATCAAAGAGGCATTTATAACTATGGCTACACCTTC.

This chain connects TRBV6-1 to TRBJ2-7, with 9 bases matching TRBD2. The germline V gene has CDR1 MNHNS and CDR2 SASEGT. The V gene end was trimmed by 5 bases and the J gene end by 6 bases; junction bases not matched to a gene: 8. This CDR3 contains 14 residues. The CDR3 loop reads CASSPLAGSGEQYF. The CDR3, as DNA: TGTGCCAGCAGTCCGCTAGCGGGATCAGGCGAGCAGTACTTC.

This chain joins TRBV7-2 and TRBJ1-2; TRBD1 might be the D (5 bases). In germline, CDR1 is SGHTA, CDR2 FQGNSA. This CDR3 is built from 15 residues. V dropped 1 base and J dropped 6 bases, with 15 bases sitting between them. The DNA of the CDR3 is TGTGCCAGCAGCTTAGGTGGGGCGGGGGAACATGGCTACACCTTC. Its protein product is CASSLGGAGEHGYTF.

A few counts support this clonotype. This chain connects TRBV20-1 to TRBJ2-7; TRBD2 aligns across 9 bases. The V segment lost 3 bases and the J segment 4 bases; nucleotides outside the gene matches: 7. Germline CDR1 and CDR2: DFQATT and SNEGSKA (reference sequence). The CDR3 totals 14 residues. The CDR3 region is CSASGGLAGYEQYF. Written as DNA, the CDR3 is TGCAGTGCTAGTGGGGGACTAGCTGGGTACGAGCAGTACTTC.

The chain is built from TRBV7-3 and TRBJ1-4; D not resolved. The V and J ends lost 5 bases and 3 bases respectively, with 7 bases between them. In germline, CDR1 is SGHTA, CDR2 FQGTGA. The CDR3 totals 13 residues. CDR3 sequence reads: CASSRGANEKLFF. The DNA of the CDR3 is TGTGCCAGCAGCCGAGGAGCTAATGAAAAACTGTTTTTT.

The sample holds a few counts of this clonotype. The chain has TRBV6-5 and TRBJ2-2; D is uncertain. Germline V gives CDR1 MNHEY, CDR2 SVGAGI. With 5 bases removed from V and 2 bases from J, the gap between germline ends came to 3 bases. This CDR3 region has 12 residues. Here the CDR3 DNA reads TGTGCCAGCAGTCACAACACCGGGGAGCTGTTTTTT. This translates into CASSHNTGELFF.

The rearrangement links TRBV20-1 to TRBJ2-7, with TRBD2 matching over 7 bases. Trimming at V came to 5 bases and at J to 0 bases, leaving 7 bases not matched to a gene. The CDR3 totals 14 residues. Germline CDR1 is DFQATT and CDR2 is SNEGSKA (reference sequence). The CDR3 coding sequence is TGCAGTGCTTGGAGCGGGACGAGCTCCTACGAGCAGTACTTC. Translating gives CSAWSGTSSYEQYF.

This clonotype was counted between two and nine times. CDR3 protein: CATSDFSGANVLTF. As DNA, the CDR3 is TGTGCCACCAGTGATTTCAGTGGGGCCAACGTCCTGACTTTC. The V gene is TRBV24-1, the J gene TRBJ2-6, with unresolved D. The CDR3 runs to 14 residues. V was clipped by 1 base and J by 3 bases, with 3 bases between them. Germline CDR1 reads KGHDR; CDR2 reads SFDVKD.

V and J are TRBV20-1 and TRBJ1-5; D gene unclear. Looked up from germline, CDR1 is DFQATT and CDR2 is SNEGSKA (reference sequence). This CDR3 contains 15 residues. The ends were cut back, 2 bases at V and 4 bases at J, with 15 bases in the middle. The CDR3 sequence: CSARSIEGSNQPQHF. CDR3 DNA: TGCAGTGCTAGAAGTATAGAGGGATCGAATCAGCCCCAGCATTTT.

The chain uses TRBV20-1 and TRBJ2-7; the match to TRBD2 covers 16 bases. This CDR3 comprises 16 residues. V shed 5 bases and J 4 bases; nucleotides not matched to a gene: 8. Germline V gene sequence: CDR1 DFQATT, CDR2 SNEGSKA (reference sequence). The CDR3: CSAGPGLAGGPYEQYF. For the CDR3, the DNA is TGCAGTGCTGGTCCGGGACTAGCGGGAGGGCCATACGAGCAGTACTTC.

The V gene is TRBV5-1, the J gene TRBJ2-1, with no clear D. The V gene's germline CDR1 is SGHRS and CDR2 YFSETQ. This CDR3 region has 16 residues. Between the trimmed V and J ends, which lost 7 bases and 0 bases, there was a span of 17 bases. This CDR3 is CASGSRKLSSYNEQFF. CDR3 DNA sequence: TGCGCCAGCGGCTCGAGGAAATTGAGCTCCTACAATGAGCAGTTCTTC.

This clonotype was observed at least ten times. V usage is TRBV5-1 and J usage is TRBJ1-5; 9 nucleotides align to TRBD1. The trim removed 4 bases at V and 0 bases at J, leaving 8 bases unmatched. The CDR3 length is 17 residues. Germline-derived CDR1 and CDR2 are SGHRS and YFSETQ. CDR3 residues: CASSPGTGISSNQPQHF. The CDR3 nucleotides read TGCGCCAGCAGCCCCGGGACAGGGATCAGTAGCAATCAGCCCCAGCATTTT.

In DNA, the CDR3 is TGTGCCAGCAGCTTACCCGGGACAGACTATGGCTACACCTTC. This encodes CASSLPGTDYGYTF. The chain combines TRBV7-2 with TRBJ1-2; 7 bases match TRBD1. CDR3 length: 14 amino acids. V dropped 2 bases and J dropped 3; count of bases not matched to a gene: 3. Germline lookup yields CDR1 SGHTA and CDR2 FQGNSA.